These T cell receptor beta chains were read from a single sample in a study of blood T cell repertoires in COVID-19. Clones were read by immunoSEQ multiplex PCR, and TCRdb kept only the in-frame ones, dropping some. The table lists a few hundred thousand clones, roughly 83% of them singletons. Source material: peripheral blood. These receptor sequences come from a woman aged 50 to 60 with acute or convalescent COVID-19. Each CDR3 is given without its conserved first and last residue.

j_call	v_call	cdr3_aa
TRBJ2-2	TRBV7-2	ASSPSFTGELF
TRBJ2-1	TRBV2	ASSVQIYNEQF
TRBJ2-7	TRBV6-5	ASNRQGPYEQY
TRBJ2-7	TRBV12-3/TRBV12-4	ARILAVYDEQY
TRBJ2-7	TRBV5-1	ASSLEQGRAEQY
TRBJ2-7	TRBV19	ASSRFGQGISYEQY
TRBJ2-1	TRBV5-1	ASSSIRDLNNEQF
TRBJ2-3	TRBV11-2	ASTQVGGRRTDTQY
TRBJ2-3	TRBV16	ASSQPTRDTQY
TRBJ2-2	TRBV6-2/TRBV6-3	ASSYRDSNTGELF
TRBJ2-2	TRBV11-3	ASSAHWGLAGGGTGELF
TRBJ2-7	TRBV3-1/TRBV3-2	ASSPFGAEEQY
TRBJ2-3	TRBV24-1	ATSGRLSTDTQY
TRBJ2-7	TRBV11-2	ASSLDLLALSREQY
TRBJ2-1	TRBV24-1	ATSDPSSGSPSNEQF
TRBJ2-7	TRBV6-5	ASQGGGISYEQY
TRBJ1-1	TRBV7-6	ASSPTNRGQGTEAF
TRBJ1-2	TRBV27	ASSPMGDRGFGYT
TRBJ2-7	TRBV28	ASSSPLVVTYEQY
TRBJ2-3	TRBV28	ASSSLAGTSTDTQY
TRBJ1-1	TRBV3-1/TRBV3-2	ASSPVFSLNTEAF
TRBJ2-2	TRBV14	ASSGLLSTGELF
TRBJ2-4	TRBV5-5	ASSLGTATIQY
TRBJ2-7	TRBV2	ASRLASEQY